Only a few counts were recorded for the clone carrying this TCR beta chain. The source of the sample is a study of blood T cell repertoires in COVID-19. Whole-study context: COVID-19 samples from acute and convalescent phases originated in the United States, Italy and Spain. Nucleic acid was either cDNA or gDNA, and it came from T cells, B-cell-depleted T cells, or PBMCs.

Original processing notes: Reference gene primer amplification gave nucleated cell count estimates. This table comes from immunoSEQ multiplex PCR, and its TCRdb copy is limited to in-frame clones, with some not included. D and trimming were read from the DNA, whereas the V and J calls and clone size are those reported in that table. The data hold about 440,000 clones, with roughly 90% observed a single time. Trimming removed 6 bases from V and 4 bases from J, with 12 bases in between. Germline CDR1 and CDR2: SSHAT and FNYEAQ (reference sequence). The CDR3 loop spans 13 amino acids. The sample was peripheral blood. This receptor was identified in a woman in her 30s with acute or convalescent COVID-19. The chain joins TRBV7-7 to TRBJ1-1; D is perhaps TRBD1 (5 bases). The CDR3 is CASSQERGTEAFF. The CDR3 DNA is TGTGCCAGCAGTCAAGAAAGGGGCACTGAAGCTTTCTTT.